This T cell receptor (beta chain) emerged from a study of T cell clones after liver transplantation (dated by TCRdb to between 2018 and 2021). A note on the overall study: The samples were obtained from ITN030ST, a randomized trial that attempted immunosuppression withdrawal within 2 years after liver transplantation. Donor-reactive T cell clones were identified using TCRbeta sequencing after a pre-transplant mixed lymphocyte reaction and were then followed in post-transplant blood. As an antigen-independent comparator for the donor-reactive sequences, third party-reactive TCRbeta sequences from pre-transplant MLRs were identified as well. Three of the eight recipients were HCV-positive; the others were transplanted for non-autoimmune, non-viral indications. Until randomization at 12-24 months post-transplant, subjects were given standard immunosuppression, with no induction therapy. To count as tolerant, a recipient had to stay completely off immunosuppression for at least one year without liver enzymes climbing beyond twice the upper limit of normal. Blood samples were taken pre-transplant, pre-randomization before withdrawal, and post-randomization after full withdrawal or failed withdrawal. Of the 8 liver transplant recipients making up the studied cohort, 3 were classified as tolerant and 5 as non-tolerant. The investigation overall reported the following: Because no allograft tissue specimens were available, donor-reactive T cells may have migrated into the graft instead of being deleted. Donor-reactive sequences decreased more than third party-reactive sequences, which suggests partial antigen-specific deletion that was not related to withdrawal success. Low numbers of available donor cells limited the measurable donor-reactive repertoire in a couple of subjects. In 5 of 8 subjects, circulating donor-reactive CD4 TCRbeta sequences decreased significantly after transplant, regardless of tolerance or HCV status. The conclusions were considered preliminary, being limited by small, heterogeneous patient numbers and non-standardized post-transplant time points. After accounting for repertoire turnover, donor-reactive detection was significantly reduced in 7 of 8 subjects for CD4 and 8 of 8 for CD8.

The time point label of this sample denotes: pre-transplant. Unstimulated PBMCs, after thawing, were stained for CD3, CD4 and CD8 and then FACS-sorted into CD3+CD4+ and CD3+CD8+ populations. All 8 studied subjects were randomized to withdrawal of immunosuppression. The Qiagen DNeasy Blood and Tissue Kit was used to isolate genomic DNA. The CDR3 covers 14 residues, taking in both the cysteine and the phenylalanine. Only CDR3 DNA remains: 42 bases, in frame from the first base. For this chain, trimming is 2 bases at the V end and 1 base at the J end, and the number of junction bases without a gene match is 1. The germline V gene encodes CDR1 MDHEN and CDR2 SYDVKM. High-throughput TCRbeta CDR3 sequencing of frozen genomic DNA was performed by immunoSEQ, with PCR amplification, mapping, bias correction and internal controls included. Concerning the study's data processing: Productive rearrangements were kept, and unique TCRbeta sequences were defined by CDR3 nucleotide sequence plus V and J gene. Donor-reactive sequences required at least 5-fold expansion in CFSE-low cells versus unstimulated pre-transplant cells and at least 0.01% frequency. To ensure at least 90% detection power, minimum frequency thresholds were set for each subject based on that subject's lowest-template unstimulated sample. Repertoire turnover was measured by Jensen-Shannon divergence between the top 1000 TCRbeta sequences post- and pre-transplant. Two-sided Fisher's exact tests were used to test for changes in how often donor-reactive sequences were detected. Held by TCRdb, this immuneACCESS table contains in-frame sequences only and omits some clones. Under half of the omission traces to an unresolved V gene where checked; the cause of the rest is unknown. V, J and clone size derive from that table, while D and trimming were established from the DNA sequence. In this sample the table shows over 100,000 clones, roughly four fifths of which occur a single time. 0.99% of the sample comes from the top ten.

Turning to this clone: Its antigen is not yet known. No base quality information exists; no much larger clone differs at one position. Additional DNA sequences in this sample encode the identical CDR3.

This receptor chain uses TRBV28 and TRBJ2-5, and 7 bases in between align with TRBD2. The sample consisted of CD4+ T cells from blood, taken before liver transplant. This clonotype originated in a human donor who received a liver transplant. Read as DNA, the sequence is TGTGCCAGCAGTTTAACGGGGGGCCAAGAGACCCAGTACTTC. It codes for CASSLTGGQETQYF.